The 6 T cell receptor beta chains below all came from one sample that was sequenced in a study of Graves' ophthalmopathy and Graves' hyperthyroidism. RNA transcripts yielded amplified TCR beta CDR3 regions. HTBI primers were employed in first-round RT-PCR, then a second-round multiplex PCR followed. Via MiXCR, TCRdb re-called the multiplex PCR reads, giving one row per CDR3 protein. The data contain hundreds of thousands of distinct CDR3 sequences, 40% of them singletons. Source material: peripheral blood. The receptors here all came from an adult man with Graves' ophthalmopathy.

The chain is built from TRBV7-3 and TRBJ1-6; D gene ambiguous. There are 15 residues in the CDR3. Germline-derived CDR1 and CDR2 are SGHTA and FQGTGA. With 2 bases removed from V and 6 bases from J, the gap between germline ends came to 11 bases. CDR3 DNA: TGTGCCAGCAGCTTATCAGGAGTTCGTAATTCACCCCTCCACTTT. Its translation: CASSLSGVRNSPLHF. Filled out from reference TRBV7-3 and TRBJ1-6, the complete variable domain reads GAGVSQTPSNKVTEKGKYVELRCDPISGHTALYWYRQSLGQGPEFLIYFQGTGAADDSGLPNDRFFAVRPEGSVSTLKIQRTERGDSAVYLCASSLSGVRNSPLHFGNGTRLTVT.

This clonotype was picked up a small number of times. J is TRBJ2-5 and V is TRBV20-1; 11 bases map to TRBD2. The CDR3 runs 15 residues. The ends lost 6 bases at V and 2 bases at J; junction bases unmatched: 8. Germline V gives CDR1 DFQATT, CDR2 SNEGSKA (reference sequence). The CDR3 is CSAEGTSGNQETQYF. CDR3 DNA: TGCAGTGCAGAAGGGACTAGCGGCAATCAAGAGACCCAGTACTTC.

With respect to this clonotype: The junction departs from the called germline gene at one end, perhaps through a read error. V is TRBV19 and J is TRBJ2-7; D ambiguous. The CDR3 is 14 amino acids. From germline, CDR1 is LNHDA and CDR2 SQIVND (reference sequence). CDR3 sequence reads: CASRSRTGPNERYF. CDR3 coding DNA: TGTGCCAGTAGGTCACGGACCGGGCCCAACGAGCGGTACTTC.

This clonotype was detected only a few times. The rearrangement uses TRBV25-1 and TRBJ2-2, with TRBD1 identical over 8 bases. Trimming removed 5 bases from V and 5 bases from J; junction bases left unmatched: 7. The CDR3 runs 15 residues. The germline gives CDR1 MGHDK, CDR2 SYGVNS. The CDR3 DNA reads TGTGCCAGCAGTCGGACAGGGTGGGGGACCGGGGAGCTGTTTTTT. It yields the protein CASSRTGWGTGELFF.

The rearrangement links TRBV24-1 to TRBJ1-5; 9 bases align to TRBD1. Germline CDR1 and CDR2: KGHDR and SFDVKD. Losses at the gene ends were 5 bases for V and 7 bases for J; bases not matched to a gene: 11. The CDR3 length is 16 residues. The CDR3 coding sequence is TGTGCCACCAGTGCTACCCAGGGACAGGGAGGCCAGCCCCAGCATTTT. It specifies CATSATQGQGGQPQHF.

This clonotype showed up many times. V and J are TRBV7-9 and TRBJ1-4; maybe TRBD1 (5 bases). CDR3 length: 17 amino acids. V was trimmed by 6 bases and J by 2 bases, leaving 19 bases between them. The germline gives CDR1 SEHNR, CDR2 FQNEAQ (reference sequence). CDR3 DNA sequence: TGTGCCAGCAGTTTACGAGGGGAAGCGTGGACTAATGAAAAACTGTTTTTT. Translated: CASSLRGEAWTNEKLFF.